These 21 T cell receptor beta chains were sequenced from one sample in a study of blood T cells in healthy people across ages. A J-beta primer mix and a sample-barcoded 5' primer were used in a second PCR of roughly 6 to 11 cycles. A single record per CDR3 protein comes from TCRdb applying MiXCR to the 5' RACE reads. The sample has around 280,000 distinct CDR3 sequences, 27% seen once. The specimen was blood. These receptors were obtained from a woman in her 70s in good health.

A note on this clonotype: An end of the junction differs from the germline gene, which may be a read error. V and J are TRBV3-1 and TRBJ2-5; 8 positions agree with TRBD2. The length of the CDR3 is 14 residues. CDR1 is LGHDT and CDR2 is YNNKEL in the germline V gene (reference sequence). DNA of the CDR3: TGTGCCAGCGGCCAGGACACCGGGACTAGATCCCAGTACTTC. Translation gives CASGQDTGTRSQYF.

The CDR3 sequence is CSARGNLAGGPSEQYF. CDR3 coding DNA: TGCAGTGCTAGAGGGAATTTAGCGGGAGGGCCGTCCGAGCAGTACTTC. The chain joins TRBV20-1 to TRBJ2-5; 11 bases map to TRBD2. The DNA end is more similar to TRBJ2-7, so the J call may be wrong. The length of the CDR3 is 16 residues. From germline, CDR1 is DFQATT and CDR2 SNEGSKA (reference sequence).

This clonotype was seen at least ten times. V is TRBV6-2 or TRBV6-3 and J is TRBJ2-7, with no clear D. This CDR3 region has 14 residues. Germline V gene sequence: CDR1 MNHEY, CDR2 SVGEGT. The germline V and J ends were trimmed by 2 bases and 2 bases, with 10 bases remaining between them. CDR3 region: CASSYRTGPYEQYF. The CDR3 DNA follows: TGTGCCAGCAGTTACCGGACGGGTCCCTACGAGCAGTACTTC.

The rearrangement uses TRBV7-2 and TRBJ2-1; maybe TRBD1 (5 bases). The CDR3 extends over 14 amino acids. V was cut by 1 base and J by 3 bases, with 7 bases left in between. Germline V CDR1 and CDR2: SGHTA, FQGNSA. The CDR3 loop reads CASSLVQDYNEQFF. CDR3 in DNA: TGTGCCAGCAGCTTAGTACAGGACTACAATGAGCAGTTCTTC.

With regard to this clonotype: This may come from a read error, since a much larger clone is one base off. The chain joins TRBV13 to TRBJ2-5; D call uncertain. The CDR3 consists of 12 residues. V shed 8 bases and J shed 3 bases, with 10 bases lying between them. Germline V gene data show CDR1 as PRHDT and CDR2 as FYEKMQ (reference sequence). The CDR3 loop reads CASQSAEETQYF. The CDR3 DNA reads TGTGCCAGCCAGTCTGCAGAAGAGACCCAGTACTTC.

This chain joins TRBV9 and TRBJ1-2; D is uncertain. This CDR3 spans 15 amino acids. Trimming left V 3 bases short and J 4 bases short, with 16 bases between. Germline assignment: CDR1 SGDLS and CDR2 YYNGEE. CDR3 in amino acids: CASSEERPGGYGYTF. The CDR3 nucleotides are TGTGCCAGCAGCGAAGAAAGACCCGGAGGCTATGGCTACACCTTC.

This clonotype was observed a handful of times. The rearrangement uses TRBV3-1 and TRBJ2-3; D gene uncertain. With 4 bases removed from V and 2 bases from J, the gap between germline ends came to 7 bases. The CDR3 loop spans 13 amino acids. Germline CDR1 reads LGHDT; CDR2 reads YNNKEL (reference sequence). Here the CDR3 reads CASSPYPTDTQYF. CDR3 in DNA: TGTGCCAGCAGCCCCTATCCCACAGATACGCAGTATTTT.

The chain is built from TRBV7-6 and TRBJ2-7; D call uncertain. Trimming removed 2 bases at V and 6 bases at J, with 8 bases between. From germline, CDR1 is SGHVS and CDR2 FNYEAQ. The CDR3 is 12 amino acids. The CDR3 region is CASSLPNSEQYF. The CDR3, as DNA: TGTGCCAGCAGCTTACCCAACAGCGAGCAGTACTTC.

This chain links TRBV6-5 with TRBJ2-1; D possibly corresponds to TRBD2 (5 bases). CDR1 is MNHEY and CDR2 is SVGAGI in the germline V gene. This CDR3 has 15 residues. Between the trimmed V and J ends, which lost 0 bases and 7 bases, there was a span of 13 bases. The DNA of the CDR3 is TGTGCCAGCAGTTACTCGAACAGAGGGTGGAATGAGCAGTTCTTC. This gives the protein CASSYSNRGWNEQFF.

The chain is built from TRBV12-3 or TRBV12-4 and TRBJ2-1; D unclear. Trimming pared 8 bases from V and 7 bases from J, leaving 21 bases between. The CDR3 consists of 15 residues. The CDR3 DNA sequence: TGTGCCAGCCACGATAGGGATGGGATGGTAAATGAGCAGTTCTTC. Amino acid sequence: CASHDRDGMVNEQFF.

The V gene is TRBV28, the J gene TRBJ1-2, with 8 bases identical to TRBD1. This CDR3 is built from 16 residues. The J segment lost 4 bases and the V segment lost 6 bases, leaving 13 bases of the junction unmatched. Per germline, CDR1 MDHEN and CDR2 SYDVKM. Here the CDR3 reads CASRRLRDRTFYGYTF. CDR3 nucleotides: TGTGCCAGCAGACGACTCCGGGACAGGACCTTCTATGGCTACACCTTC.

This clonotype was seen more than once but under ten times. The rearrangement links TRBV29-1 to TRBJ2-7; the match to TRBD1 covers 8 bases. The germline V gene has CDR1 SQVTM and CDR2 ANQGSEA. The V gene end was trimmed by 5 bases and the J gene end by 3 bases; junction bases not matched to a gene: 6. The CDR3 runs 13 residues. CDR3 in amino acids: CSVQDRAGYEQYF. CDR3 DNA sequence: TGCAGCGTTCAGGACAGGGCGGGCTACGAGCAGTACTTC.

This clonotype was detected only a few times. V gene TRBV5-1 combines with J gene TRBJ2-7, with D tentatively TRBD1 (6 bases). CDR1 and CDR2 (germline): SGHRS, YFSETQ. CDR3 length: 17 residues. The V gene lost 4 bases and the J gene lost 1 base, with 21 bases spanning the gap. The CDR3 DNA sequence: TGCGCCAGCAGCACCGACTTCCGGGACAATATGTCCTACGAGCAGTACTTC. It codes for CASSTDFRDNMSYEQYF.

The chain has TRBV14 and TRBJ2-2; perhaps TRBD2 as D (5 bases). V was shortened by 5 bases and J by 1 base, with 8 bases between the two germline ends. CDR1 is SGHDN and CDR2 is FVKESK in the germline V gene. The CDR3 has 14 amino acids. The CDR3 DNA reads as TGTGCCAGCAGCTCCGGACTGAACACCGGGGAGCTGTTTTTT. As protein: CASSSGLNTGELFF.

This rearrangement joins TRBV29-1 to TRBJ2-1, with 9 bases lining up with TRBD2. The J call may be incorrect, as the DNA end agrees better with TRBJ2-7. The CDR3 extends over 13 amino acids. Germline V CDR1 and CDR2: SQVTM, ANQGSEA. CDR3: CSVPSGEGYEQYF. The CDR3 nucleotides are TGCAGCGTTCCTAGCGGGGAGGGGTACGAGCAGTACTTC.

The table lists this clonotype with a few counts. This chain connects TRBV20-1 to TRBJ2-1, with D maybe TRBD2 (6 bases). Trimming shortened V by 6 bases and J by 9 bases, and 21 bases separated the two germline ends. CDR1 is DFQATT and CDR2 is SNEGSKA in the germline V gene (reference sequence). The CDR3 runs to 14 residues. The CDR3, as DNA: TGCAGTGCCGAAGCCCCAACTAGCAGCATTGAGCAGTTCTTC. Translation gives CSAEAPTSSIEQFF.

The V gene is TRBV20-1, the J gene TRBJ2-7, with no clear D. From germline, CDR1 is DFQATT and CDR2 SNEGSKA (reference sequence). V lost 5 bases to trimming and J lost 0 bases, with 14 bases between them. CDR3 length equals 14 residues. CDR3 sequence reads: CSAGLDRRSYEQYF. The CDR3 nucleotides read TGCAGTGCTGGCCTGGACCGTCGCTCCTACGAGCAGTACTTC.

Only a few counts were recorded for this clonotype. In DNA form, the CDR3 reads TGCAGTGCTGAATTCGGACCTTGGACAGATACGCAGTATTTT. It yields the protein CSAEFGPWTDTQYF. The chain carries TRBV20-1 and TRBJ2-3; D gene unclear. CDR1 and CDR2 (germline): DFQATT, SNEGSKA (reference sequence). The V end lost 5 bases, the J end lost 3 bases, and 15 bases lay between the germline ends. CDR3 length: 14 amino acids.

V is TRBV18 and J is TRBJ2-3; no clear D gene. Germline CDR1 and CDR2: KGHSH and LQKENI. The V end lost 4 bases, the J end lost 6 bases, and 14 bases lay between the germline ends. This CDR3 spans 14 amino acids. The CDR3 sequence: CASSLHPSMDTQYF. The CDR3 DNA is TGTGCCAGCTCACTCCACCCCAGCATGGATACGCAGTATTTT.

Details on this clonotype: The junction departs from the called germline gene at one end, perhaps through a read error. The chain combines TRBV29-1 with TRBJ2-5, with D perhaps matching TRBD1 (6 bases). Germline values: CDR1 SQVTM, CDR2 ANQGSEA. This CDR3 spans 12 amino acids. CDR3 amino acids: CSVPSIRDILIF. In DNA, the CDR3 is TGCAGCGTCCCAAGCATCCGGGACATTCTAATCTTC. The variable domain in full, completed from reference TRBV29-1 and TRBJ2-5, reads SAVISQKPSRDICQRGTSLTIQCQVDSQVTMMFWYRQQPGQSLTLIATANQGSEATYESGFVIDKFPISRPNLTFSTLTVSNMSPEDSSIYLCSVPSIRDILIFGPGTRLLVL.

This clonotype appeared a few times. The rearrangement joins TRBV28 to TRBJ2-3, with TRBD1 identical over 10 bases. The CDR3 runs 15 residues. J was trimmed by 3 bases and V by 7 bases; bases with no gene match: 7. Germline loops: CDR1 MDHEN, CDR2 SYDVKM. The CDR3 sequence: CASTLGDRGTDTQYF. For the CDR3, the DNA is TGTGCCAGCACCTTGGGGGACAGGGGAACAGATACGCAGTATTTT. Based on the CDR3 plus reference TRBV28 and TRBJ2-3, the full variable domain is DVKVTQSSRYLVKRTGEKVFLECVQDMDHENMFWYRQDPGLGLRLIYFSYDVKMKEKGDIPEGYSVSREKKERFSLILESASTNQTSMYLCASTLGDRGTDTQYFGPGTRLTVL.